This T cell receptor beta chain was captured by sequencing in a study of fetal regulatory T cell absence and autoimmunity. At the level of the study: Exocrine pancreas autoimmunity occurred in IPEX patients lacking clinical diabetes.

The data were produced by immunoSEQ multiplex PCR, yet TCRdb's version contains in-frame clones alone and is incomplete. The sample contains 46,000 or so clones, approximately 83% of which appear only once. This clone was seen a handful of times. The clonotype comes from a newborn boy with IPEX syndrome. The specimen sequenced was cord blood.

Here the CDR3 reads CASSLGTSGRPYEQYF. The CDR3 bases are TGCGCCAGCAGCTTAGGGACTAGCGGGAGACCCTACGAGCAGTACTTC. J is TRBJ2-7 and V is TRBV5-1; TRBD2 matches 14 bases. This CDR3 contains 16 residues. Germline CDR1 and CDR2: SGHRS and YFSETQ. V gave up 2 bases and J gave up 2 bases; unmatched junction bases: 3.